These T cell receptor beta chains were read from a single sample in a study of T cell changes during pregnancy in multiple sclerosis. The method was immunoSEQ multiplex PCR; TCRdb's version includes in-frame clones alone and lacks a portion of them. The table lists tens of thousands of clones, about 91% of them singletons. This specimen was peripheral blood, taken before pregnancy. These receptors all come from a female donor with multiple sclerosis, enrolled in a pregnancy study. CDR3s include the opening cysteine and the closing phenylalanine or tryptophan. A D gene is named only where the DNA matches it firmly. Rows may omit the clone size; those that give it use once, few, many or a size class.

D	size	J	V	CDR3	DNA
-	-	TRBJ2-5	TRBV2	CASSEGRETQYF	TGTGCCAGCAGTGAGGGCCGAGAGACCCAGTACTTC
-	-	TRBJ1-6	TRBV7-2	CASSRLVDSPLHF	TGTGCCAGCAGCCGTCTAGTCGATTCACCCCTCCACTTT
-	few	TRBJ2-2	TRBV9	CASSVGLLSGELFF	TGTGCCAGCAGCGTAGGACTCTTGTCCGGGGAGCTGTTTTTT
-	-	TRBJ2-1	TRBV4-3	CASSQESGGIYNEQFF	TGCGCCAGCAGCCAAGAAAGCGGAGGGATATACAATGAGCAGTTCTTC
TRBD1	-	TRBJ1-1	TRBV5-4	CASSLPTGENTEAFF	TGTGCCAGCAGCTTGCCAACAGGGGAGAACACTGAAGCTTTCTTT
TRBD1	-	TRBJ2-3	TRBV5-1	CASRFPGQSTDTQYF	TGCGCCAGCAGATTTCCGGGACAGAGCACAGATACGCAGTATTTT
-	-	TRBJ2-3	TRBV5-1	CASGSSIDTQYF	TGCGCCAGCGGTTCTAGTATAGATACGCAGTATTTT
-	-	TRBJ2-1	TRBV7-2	CASSLEGRGQFF	TGTGCCAGCAGCTTAGAGGGGCGTGGGCAGTTCTTC
-	-	TRBJ2-1	TRBV6-6	CATRIRVWADEQFF	TGTGCCACCCGAATCAGGGTATGGGCGGATGAGCAGTTCTTC
-	-	TRBJ1-2	TRBV19	CASSVQGRDGYTF	TGTGCCAGTAGTGTACAGGGTCGGGATGGCTACACCTTC
-	-	TRBJ2-3	TRBV7-2	CASSLVFSVGYF	TGTGCCAGCAGCTTAGTTTTCAGTGTGGGCTATTTT
TRBD1	-	TRBJ1-4	TRBV5-5	CASSPDRVGATNEKLFF	TGTGCCAGCAGCCCTGACAGGGTTGGGGCAACTAATGAAAAACTGTTTTTT
TRBD2	-	TRBJ2-6	TRBV5-4	CASSSRGVSGANVLTF	TGTGCCAGCTCATCGCGGGGGGTCTCTGGGGCCAACGTCCTGACTTTC
-	-	TRBJ1-5	TRBV6-1	CASSQGPGSNQPQHF	TGTGCCAGCAGTCAGGGGCCCGGAAGCAATCAGCCCCAGCATTTT
TRBD1	-	TRBJ2-7	TRBV2	CASSAGTGGLYEQYF	TGTGCCAGCAGTGCGGGGACAGGGGGCCTCTACGAGCAGTACTTC
TRBD1	-	TRBJ2-2	TRBV29-1	CSVTGTGDTGELFF	TGCAGCGTGACCGGGACAGGTGATACCGGGGAGCTGTTTTTT
TRBD1	-	TRBJ2-4	TRBV5-6	CASSYRGFLAKNIQYF	TGTGCCAGCAGCTACAGGGGCTTCCTAGCCAAAAACATTCAGTACTTC
TRBD2	-	TRBJ2-1	TRBV11-2	CASIEAGTRAYNEQFF	TGTGCCAGCATCGAGGCTGGGACTAGGGCCTACAATGAGCAGTTCTTC
TRBD2	once	TRBJ2-5	TRBV4-1	CASSLQAGGGFQETQYF	TGCGCCAGCAGCCTCCAGGCTGGCGGGGGGTTCCAAGAGACCCAGTACTTC
-	-	TRBJ1-1	TRBV15	CATSRGGASNTEAFF	TGTGCCACCAGCCGGGGGGGGGCCTCGAACACTGAAGCTTTCTTT
TRBD2	-	TRBJ2-2	TRBV4-1	CASSSPSGATGELFF	TGCGCCAGCAGCTCCCCTAGCGGGGCCACCGGGGAGCTGTTTTTT